The 17 T cell receptor beta chains listed next were all sequenced from one sample in a study of Graves' ophthalmopathy and Graves' hyperthyroidism. RNA transcripts were the template, and TCR beta CDR3 regions were amplified from them. First-round RT-PCR used HTBI primers; second-round multiplex PCR followed. TCRdb redid the calling of the multiplex PCR reads with MiXCR, one entry per CDR3 protein. The sample has roughly 610,000 distinct CDR3 sequences; approximately 21% are singletons. Material: peripheral blood. The receptors stem from a woman aged 18-30 years with stable Graves' hyperthyroidism. Some clones in this sample may be carry-over from other donors' samples.

In its sample, this clonotype was seen many times. This sequence joins TRBV19 and TRBJ1-5; 9 bases map to TRBD1. Per the germline V gene, CDR1 is LNHDA and CDR2 is SQIVND (reference sequence). CDR3 length: 16 amino acids. V was clipped by 3 bases and J by 2 bases; unmatched bases: 5. As DNA, the CDR3 is TGTGCCAGTAGTATTTGGGGGGACAGGGGCAATCAGCCCCAGCATTTT. Amino acids: CASSIWGDRGNQPQHF.

Points on this clonotype: With a much larger clone just one base away, this may be a read error. The chain recombines TRBV28 with TRBJ1-1; possibly TRBD1 for D (6 bases). The CDR3 has 13 amino acids. Germline-derived CDR1 and CDR2 are MDHEN and SYDVKM. CDR3 nucleotide sequence: TGTGTCAGTACACAGGGTACGGGGACTGAAGCTTTCTTT. This sequence encodes CVSTQGTGTEAFF.

This clonotype has a count of ten or more. The V call is TRBV6-1, the J call TRBJ1-5; 8 nucleotides line up with TRBD1. Unmatched junction bases numbered 5, after V lost 3 bases and J lost 7 bases. Looked up from germline, CDR1 is MNHNS and CDR2 is SASEGT. The CDR3 is 14 residues long. CDR3 in DNA: TGTGCCAGCAGTGAGACAGGGGTCGGACAGCCCCAGCATTTT. The encoded protein is CASSETGVGQPQHF.

This clonotype has a count of ten or more. The chain has TRBV28 and TRBJ2-7; maybe TRBD1 (6 bases). CDR3 length: 15 residues. Per the germline V gene, CDR1 is MDHEN and CDR2 is SYDVKM. V shed 4 bases and J shed 5 bases, with 18 bases lying between them. CDR3 nucleotides: TGTGCCAGCAGTTCACCCACAGGGCCGGGCGACGAGCAGTACTTC. Translation: CASSSPTGPGDEQYF.

This clonotype was counted many times. The rearrangement joins TRBV30 to TRBJ2-7; D possibly corresponds to TRBD2 (6 bases). The germline V gene has CDR1 GTSNPN and CDR2 SVGIG (reference sequence). The CDR3 has 12 residues. The germline V and J ends were trimmed by 4 bases and 3 bases, with 10 bases remaining between them. For the CDR3, the DNA is TGTGCCTGGAACCGGGACTTCTACGAGCAGTACTTC. It yields the protein CAWNRDFYEQYF.

Only a few counts were recorded for this clonotype. The rearrangement joins TRBV20-1 to TRBJ2-1; D not certain. The V end was cut by 6 bases, the J end by 7 bases, with 7 bases between. CDR1 is DFQATT and CDR2 is SNEGSKA in the germline V gene (reference sequence). The CDR3 spans 10 residues. CDR3 coding DNA: TGCAGTGCGAGAATTAATGAGCAGTTCTTC. This translates into CSARINEQFF.

In its sample, this clonotype was seen many times. V gene TRBV6-1 combines with J gene TRBJ1-1, with D unclear. Germline V gene data show CDR1 as MNHNS and CDR2 as SASEGT. The V end lost 6 bases, the J end lost 1 base, and 15 bases lay between the germline ends. This CDR3 is built from 15 residues. CDR3: CASRERRAWNTEAFF. The CDR3 DNA sequence: TGTGCCAGCAGGGAAAGACGGGCGTGGAACACTGAAGCTTTCTTT.

The J gene is TRBJ2-7, the V gene TRBV20-1; possible D gene TRBD2, 6 bases. Germline values: CDR1 DFQATT, CDR2 SNEGSKA (reference sequence). The V end lost 8 bases, the J end lost 1 base, and 18 bases lay between the germline ends. The CDR3 length is 14 residues. The CDR3 loop reads CSTTAGTVSYEQYF. The CDR3 DNA follows: TGCAGTACCACGGCGGGGACGGTGTCCTACGAGCAGTACTTC.

This clonotype was counted many times. The chain couples TRBV5-1 to TRBJ1-3, with D tentatively TRBD1 (6 bases). The germline gives CDR1 SGHRS, CDR2 YFSETQ. With 5 bases removed from V and 4 bases from J, the gap between germline ends came to 19 bases. The CDR3 consists of 16 residues. The CDR3 nucleotides read TGCGCCAGCAGTTCCTCTGACAGGACGGACGGAAACACCATATATTTT. Protein sequence: CASSSSDRTDGNTIYF.

This chain joins TRBV7-3 and TRBJ2-2; 9 nucleotides line up with TRBD2. This CDR3 is built from 15 residues. Trimming at V came to 5 bases and at J to 7 bases, leaving 8 bases not matched to a gene. Germline-derived CDR1 and CDR2 are SGHTA and FQGTGA. CDR3 sequence: CASSLSSGMDGELFF. DNA of the CDR3: TGTGCCAGCAGCCTATCTAGCGGGATGGACGGGGAGCTGTTTTTT.

This clonotype has at least ten counts. The chain uses TRBV2 and TRBJ1-5; TRBD1 agrees at 9 bases. This CDR3 has 15 amino acids. V shed 6 bases and J 3 bases; nucleotides not matched to a gene: 6. Germline loops: CDR1 SNHLY, CDR2 FYNNEI. CDR3 loop: CASSKDRGVNQPQHF. CDR3 coding DNA: TGTGCCAGCAGCAAGGACAGGGGCGTCAATCAGCCCCAGCATTTT.

This clonotype was seen repeatedly, ten times or more. The V and J genes are TRBV6-2 or TRBV6-3 and TRBJ1-1; D is uncertain. In germline, CDR1 is MNHEY, CDR2 SVGEGT. The CDR3 runs 13 residues. V lost 10 bases, J lost 1 base, and 13 bases lay in between. The CDR3 region has the DNA TGTGCCACCCTCCTCGCACAGAACACTGAAGCTTTCTTT. Translating gives CATLLAQNTEAFF.

This sequence joins TRBV19 and TRBJ2-5; D perhaps matches TRBD2 (5 bases). The length of the CDR3 is 16 residues. V lost 1 base, J lost 2 bases, and 14 bases lay in between. Per germline, CDR1 LNHDA and CDR2 SQIVND (reference sequence). The DNA of the CDR3 is TGTGCCAGTAGTATAGGGTGGACTCATTCACAAGAGACCCAGTACTTC. Protein product: CASSIGWTHSQETQYF. Filled out from reference TRBV19 and TRBJ2-5, the complete variable domain reads DGGITQSPKYLFRKEGQNVTLSCEQNLNHDAMYWYRQDPGQGLRLIYYSQIVNDFQKGDIAEGYSVSREKKESFPLTVTSAQKNPTAFYLCASSIGWTHSQETQYFGPGTRLLVL.

V is TRBV11-2 and J is TRBJ2-5; 9 bases map to TRBD2. J gave up 2 bases and V 5 bases, and 6 bases lay outside the gene matches. The CDR3 spans 15 residues. The V gene's germline CDR1 is SGHAT and CDR2 FQNNGV. CDR3 loop: CASSLSLAGQETQYF. The CDR3, as DNA: TGTGCCAGCAGCCTCTCACTAGCGGGTCAAGAGACCCAGTACTTC. Looking up the rest from reference TRBV11-2 and TRBJ2-5 gives the full variable domain: EAGVAQSPRYKIIEKRQSVAFWCNPISGHATLYWYQQILGQGPKLLIQFQNNGVVDDSQLPKDRFSAERLKGVDSTLKIQPAKLEDSAVYLCASSLSLAGQETQYFGPGTRLLVL.

This clonotype was seen ten or more times. The chain joins TRBV18 to TRBJ1-2, with a possible D match to TRBD1 (5 bases). Germline V gene data show CDR1 as KGHSH and CDR2 as LQKENI. Trimming pared 2 bases from V and 6 bases from J, leaving 10 bases between. The CDR3 is 13 amino acids. DNA for the CDR3: TGTGCCAGCTCACCAGGCCAGGGAAATGGCTACACCTTC. Its protein is CASSPGQGNGYTF. Full variable domain (missing parts from reference TRBV18 and TRBJ1-2): NAGVMQNPRHLVRRRGQEARLRCSPMKGHSHVYWYRQLPEEGLKFMVYLQKENIIDESGMPKERFSAEFPKEGPSILRIQQVVRGDSAAYFCASSPGQGNGYTFGSGTRLTVV.

This clonotype came up many times. The chain joins TRBV12-3 or TRBV12-4 to TRBJ1-1; D is unclear. V was cut by 8 bases and J by 1 base, with 14 bases left in between. The CDR3 length is 14 residues. The CDR3, as DNA: TGTGCCAGCGGGGATGCGGCAACGAACACTGAAGCTTTCTTT. Translated: CASGDAATNTEAFF.

This clonotype has at least ten counts. The chain links TRBV12-3 or TRBV12-4 to TRBJ2-5; D is possibly TRBD1 (6 bases). The CDR3 has 14 amino acids. Deletions cut 6 bases from V and 3 bases from J, with 14 bases between. This CDR3 reads CASRQGQVEETQYF. The CDR3 DNA is TGTGCCAGCAGGCAGGGACAAGTGGAAGAGACCCAGTACTTC.